The rows below give T cell receptor beta chains drawn from one sample of a study of blood T cell repertoires in COVID-19. TCRdb keeps only in-frame clones here, not all; method: immunoSEQ multiplex PCR. The data show under 300,000 clones, with over 75% seen just once and 1.9% held by the top ten. Sequencing used PBMCs or T cells enriched from blood (not recorded which). All receptors come from a woman aged 45-59 years who had recovered from COVID-19. The CDR3 runs from the conserved cysteine through the conserved F or W. Fields, in order: clone size, D gene, V gene, J gene, CDR3 DNA, CDR3 protein. A D gene is named only where the DNA matches it firmly. The size field is filled for only some rows; it gives once, few, many or a size class.

NA	NA	TRBV6-1	TRBJ1-2	TGTGCCAGCAGTGATTGGGGGCTCGGCTATGGCTACACCTTC	CASSDWGLGYGYTF
NA	TRBD1	TRBV5-1	TRBJ2-2	TGCGCCAGCAGCCCAGACCGGGACAGCCACACCGGGGAGCTGTTTTTT	CASSPDRDSHTGELFF
few	TRBD1	TRBV7-9	TRBJ1-2	TGTGCCAGCAGCTCGAGATTAGGGGGCGGTAACTATGGCTACACCTTC	CASSSRLGGGNYGYTF
NA	NA	TRBV28	TRBJ2-1	TGTGCCAGCAGTTTTTGGGCATCCATGAGAGAGCAGTTCTTC	CASSFWASMREQFF
NA	NA	TRBV11-3	TRBJ2-2	TGTGCCAGCAGCTTAGTGGCCACCGGGGAGCTGTTTTTT	CASSLVATGELFF
NA	TRBD2	TRBV27	TRBJ2-7	TGTGCCAGCAGCCCTACTAGGGGCGGGGGGTTGGACGAGCAGTACTTC	CASSPTRGGGLDEQYF
NA	NA	TRBV28	TRBJ1-1	TGTGCCAGCAGTTTCTTGGAGGGGACTGAAGCTTTCTTT	CASSFLEGTEAFF
once	TRBD2	TRBV3-1/TRBV3-2	TRBJ2-5	TGTGCCAGCGCGCAAGCGGGAGGCGGAGAGACCCAGTACTTC	CASAQAGGGETQYF
once	TRBD1	TRBV6-4	TRBJ1-2	TGTGCCAGCAACCCCGGGACAGGGTATAACTATGGCTACACCTTC	CASNPGTGYNYGYTF
NA	NA	TRBV28	TRBJ2-1	TGTGCCAGCAGTTTGGAGGGCGGCTCCTACAATGAGCAGTTCTTC	CASSLEGGSYNEQFF
NA	NA	TRBV27	TRBJ2-7	TGTGCCAGCAGTTTACAACCGGGACAAGCCTACGAGCAGTACTTC	CASSLQPGQAYEQYF
few	NA	TRBV5-1	TRBJ2-1	TGCGCCAGCAGCCCAGGCGGGGTAAATGAGCAGTTCTTC	CASSPGGVNEQFF